This T cell receptor beta chain comes out of a study of identical twins. General observations from the study: Out-of-frame TCR alpha sharing observed in monozygotic twins exceeded model estimates.

In regard to this clonotype: Its matching antigen is unknown.

The germline CDR1 and CDR2 sequences are MDHEN and SYDVKM. CDR3 length equals 12 residues. V lost 5 bases and J 9 bases, leaving 13 bases between the germline ends. In TCRdb, the 5' RACE reads were re-called with MiXCR into one record per CDR3 protein. The profile shows some 190,000 distinct CDR3 sequences, approximately 15% of them singletons. These data were also filed under a second study, of T cells expressing NK-cell markers. That work states: Seven sequenced donors out of eight were HCMV-seropositive, one seronegative.

The J gene is TRBJ2-5, the V gene TRBV28; D is unclear. The source of this sequence is a woman under 30 in good health. Sequencing was carried out using CD8+ T cells sorted from blood. In DNA, the CDR3 is TGTGCCAGCAGTCCCCGTGGTTGGGCCCAGTACTTC. This gives the protein CASSPRGWAQYF.